Below, one TCR beta chain is given with its context. Germline CDR1 MDHEN, CDR2 SYDVKM. The CDR3 is 21 residues long. Trimming removed 6 bases from V and 0 bases from J; junction bases left unmatched: 19. Sequencing used immunoSEQ multiplex PCR; TCRdb keeps in-frame clones, though not all of them. The table records around 360,000 clones, more than 70% of them present only once. The data stem from a study of blood T cell repertoires in COVID-19. V usage is TRBV28 and J usage is TRBJ2-4; 11 nucleotides line up with TRBD2. Sequencing was done on a sample of peripheral blood. This receptor was taken from a woman aged 25 to 39 with COVID-19, enrolled during active disease. The CDR3 loop reads CASSLRALGTSGLRAKNIQYF. CDR3 coding DNA: TGTGCCAGCAGCCTAAGGGCCCTAGGGACTAGCGGACTCAGAGCCAAAAACATTCAGTACTTC.